This T cell receptor beta chain was retrieved from a study of memory CD8 T cells in hepatitis C reinfection (dated 2017 in TCRdb). With regard to the full study: Among the donors, a few cleared two back-to-back HCV infections on their own, whereas two got rid of a primary infection but ended up chronically infected after reinfection. HCV reinfection was defined by a positive HCV RNA test following two negative tests taken at least 60 days apart. Pre-reinfection samples were obtained between 55 and 20 weeks before detection of reinfection. Across an HCV reinfection episode in roughly five donors, the study followed the TCR beta repertoire of virus-specific CD8 T cells over time. Between about 2008 and 2012, 5 or 6 reinfection cases with stored pre-reinfection samples were identified. In the reinfection study, participants with a resolved prior HCV infection were followed up every 3 months.

Libraries were made using the immunoSEQ multiplex PCR assay. Genomic DNA was extracted from the sorted cells, and the TCR beta V, D and J regions were sequenced using the automated high-throughput method of Adaptive Biotechnologies. A two-step, bias-controlled multiplex PCR was used to amplify the CDR3 regions. An Illumina instrument was used to sequence the amplified TCR beta libraries. As for the authors' bioinformatics: Demultiplexed reads were processed to lower amplification and sequencing bias, and the IMGT database was used to assign CDR3 sequences to gene families. ImmunoSEQ software version 2.0 was used to analyze the repertoire data. Clonotype lists were filtered to remove out-of-frame sequences and sequences containing stop codons in the CDR3. Clonotypes with a frequency below 0.01% were excluded because such clonotypes corresponded to less than one cell. Richness was calculated by dividing observed richness by the number of input cells, and evenness was calculated by dividing Shannon entropy by the log of observed richness. Simpson diversity and Morisita-Horn overlap indices were used to quantify repertoire diversity and similarity between time points. Each clonotype was placed into one of four groups: dominant (>1%), sub-dominant (0.5-0.99%), low abundance (0.1-0.49%) or lowest abundance (<0.1%). A germline index was calculated as total CDR3 length minus total nucleotide additions, divided by total CDR3 length. TCRdb provides this immuneACCESS table in a form limited to in-frame rearrangements. Some clones are lacking; in checked studies, under half of them reflect an unresolved V gene, and why the rest are absent is not known. V and J calls and clone size are given by that table; D and trimming were obtained from the DNA. The sample yields about 50,000 clones; around nine tenths were counted once. The ten largest clones add up to over 0.95% of the sample.

Results the study describes overall, beyond this receptor: With only 4 or 5 donors, the study could not reach definitive conclusions about public clonotypes linked to secondary clearance.

CDR1 is given as MNHNY and CDR2 as SVGAGI, both from the germline V gene (reference sequence). The germline ends are 11 bases apart after V is trimmed by 5 bases and J by 4 bases. The CDR3 sequence holds 13 residues, the cysteine and phenylalanine included. The CDR3 DNA has 39 bases and is translated from base 1. Only one count was recorded for this clone. The target of this receptor is not known. No clone much larger than this one lies a single base away; base qualities are absent. This specimen's time point label, per the study, means: pre-reinfection, 55 to 20 weeks before reinfection detection. The sorted cells were sequenced directly ex vivo, without any in vitro expansion ahead of TCR sequencing. The donors were people who inject drugs and were enrolled in the Montreal Acute Hepatitis C Cohort Study (HEPCO) in Canada. As controls, total naive CD8 T cells were sorted as viable CD3+ CD8+ CD45RO- cells from a couple of donors at all three reinfection time points. Before sorting, cryopreserved peripheral blood mononuclear cells were thawed and CD8 T cells were purified from those thawed cells. CD8 T cells were enriched by negative selection with the MACS CD8+ T cell Isolation Kit. A BD FACSAria II sorter with FACSDiva software was used for cell sorting, and FlowJo was used for data analysis.

Here the chain combines TRBV6-6 and TRBJ1-1; TRBD1 is a possible D gene, resting on 5 matching bases. Material: naive CD8+ T cells sorted from blood. In the paper's terms, the cell subset or site label means: total naive CD8+CD45RO- T cells. The clonotype was recovered from a man aged 18 to 30 with hepatitis C virus infection. The base sequence is TGTGCCAGCAGTATAGGGGTGCTCACTGAAGCTTTCTTT. It translates to CASSIGVLTEAFF.